Described below is a single T cell receptor (beta chain) sequence and its context. As yet, its antigen is unknown. A clone one base away is much larger, so this may be a read error. Germline values: CDR1 SGHDT, CDR2 YYEEEE. This CDR3 contains 16 residues. The ends were cut back, 2 bases at V and 0 bases at J, with 11 bases in the middle. These data originate in a study of metastatic and nonmetastatic thyroid tumors. Overall study context: Thyroid patients, malignant and benign, had repertoires compared across blood and tumor or nodule tissue. Overall study results and limits: Benign nodules were reported to have significantly lower TCR beta diversity than malignant thyroid tumors, in blood and tumor.

Treatment of any kind had been given to no patient before thyroid surgery. Original handling: CDR3 differences across clinicopathological groups were used to build a distant-metastasis classifier for papillary thyroid cancer. Via MiXCR, TCRdb re-called the PCR reads. For this entry, the V and J calls and clone size follow TCRdb and not the study's own pipeline. The repertoire holds tens of thousands of clones, around 19% seen once, with around 13% in the top ten. V usage is TRBV5-6 and J usage is TRBJ2-2; D is possibly TRBD2 (5 bases). The material sequenced was blood. The clonotype was recovered from a female donor with papillary thyroid cancer or a benign thyroid nodule (not recorded which). Some clones in this sample may be carry-over from other donors' samples. The chain's CDR3 is CASSFVPDSNTGELFF. The CDR3 DNA is TGTGCCAGCAGCTTTGTTCCGGACTCGAACACCGGGGAGCTGTTTTTT.